The rows below give T cell receptor beta chains drawn from one sample of a study of blood T cell repertoires in COVID-19. Profiled with immunoSEQ multiplex PCR; TCRdb holds only in-frame clones, not every one. Among under 120,000 clones listed, approximately 81% were seen once. The sequenced sample consisted of peripheral blood. These receptors originate from a human donor in a cohort sampled during active COVID-19. Both conserved end residues are part of each CDR3.

V gene	CDR3 protein
TRBV30	CAWNSDRPYLHEQYF
TRBV7-6	CASSSILGQGDEKLFF
TRBV24-1	CATSDSRTGGPNTEAFF
TRBV11-2	CASSLVGLAPHNEQFF
TRBV2	CASSLGRHDYGYTF
TRBV27	CASSLSGGSGGEEFF
TRBV3-1/TRBV3-2	CASSQKGTGIWNEQYF
TRBV5-8	CASSFGSGSFSGNTIYF
TRBV7-3	CASSPGLSPITDTQYF
TRBV15	CATSRVGVWTEAFF
TRBV29-1	CSDMDRGGETQYF
TRBV23-1	CASSTRLLCNQPQHF
TRBV10-1	CASSAGTGNGYTF
TRBV27	CASSSRTNYGYTF
TRBV6-2/TRBV6-3	CASSYRDIQYF
TRBV5-6	CASCPGQGYNEQFF
TRBV2	CASGQGALSDEKLFF
TRBV6-1	CASSESVLLEQYF
TRBV3-1/TRBV3-2	CASSQVTGMSPLHF
TRBV3-1/TRBV3-2	CASSQGWASGQGYQPQHF
TRBV5-1	CASSPSLGNEKLFF
TRBV13	CASSRGAGELFF
TRBV14	CASSLQEGGTEAFF
TRBV6-5	CAVLAGLPSYEQYF
TRBV18	CASSSGTGAYNEQFF
TRBV12-3/TRBV12-4	CASSLLRDNEQFF
TRBV18	CASSRQGNSYEQYF
TRBV7-2	CASSFTTGTTEAFF
TRBV2	CASRAGGGYNEQFF
TRBV10-1	CPAGDVNTEAFF
TRBV11-2	CASSLTRGVEKLFF
TRBV9	CASSVTSGRFANTGELFF
TRBV29-1	CSFSRGVEQYF
TRBV9	CASSSPGITYEQYF
TRBV29-1	CSVSGNGYTF
TRBV19	CASRPIGGSGANVLTF
TRBV6-2/TRBV6-3	CASSYRTISEQYF
TRBV6-6	CASSTGYEQYF
TRBV10-3	CAISPGQGALGRTQYF
TRBV3-1/TRBV3-2	CASSTEWSGDLSF
TRBV28	CASSLDGVNTIYF
TRBV5-4	CASSPPSRGYGSYEQYF
TRBV10-3	CAISEAGGPIQTQYF
TRBV24-1	CATSDLAGEQETQYF
TRBV28	CASSQTGGNTEAFF
TRBV5-1	CASSTTGISYGYTF
TRBV29-1	CSVGYSGGSAGNTIYF
TRBV3-1/TRBV3-2	CASSQAGSGPYQETQYF
TRBV5-1	CASSPGSPYEQYF
TRBV5-1	CASRGGGPGTSYEQYF
TRBV5-1	CASSLVAGDTDTQYF
TRBV3-1/TRBV3-2	CASSWTSEETQYF
TRBV6-5	CASSYQRGPGEEAFF
TRBV28	CASSFVAGVADTQYF
TRBV9	CASSPFDRGVTEAFF
TRBV30	CAWSGHPRGLAGASTYEQYF
TRBV18	CASSNFQETQYF
TRBV5-1	CASSLGGPGHSEKLFF